Below are 27 T cell receptor beta chains sequenced from a single sample in a study of somatic mutations in cytotoxic T cells in rheumatoid arthritis. Profiling relied on immunoSEQ multiplex PCR, and the TCRdb table lists in-frame clones only, not all of them. Seen here are about 16,000 clones, approximately 79% observed once, and the top ten hold about 22%. Sequences were obtained from CD8+ T cells sorted from blood. All receptors come from an adult with rheumatoid arthritis.

The DNA for the CDR3 is TGTGCCAGCAGTGTTTCGGACAATGAGCAGTTCTTC. This gives the protein CASSVSDNEQFF. V gene TRBV7-9 combines with J gene TRBJ2-1; D unclear. V shed 6 bases and J shed 5 bases, with 8 bases lying between them. This CDR3 region has 12 residues. The germline V gene encodes CDR1 SEHNR and CDR2 FQNEAQ (reference sequence).

The chain links TRBV6-5 to TRBJ2-1; TRBD2 aligns across 7 bases. This CDR3 region has 13 residues. V lost 4 bases and J lost 9; bases outside the gene matches: 6. CDR1 MNHEY and CDR2 SVGAGI come from the germline V gene. The CDR3 is CASSLGGSVEQFF. DNA of the CDR3: TGTGCCAGCAGTTTGGGCGGGAGTGTTGAGCAGTTCTTC.

This clone was picked up a small number of times. The chain joins TRBV13 to TRBJ2-4; D uncertain. This CDR3 is built from 13 residues. The germline V gene encodes CDR1 PRHDT and CDR2 FYEKMQ (reference sequence). Deletions cut 2 bases from V and 9 bases from J, with 11 bases between. The CDR3 DNA is TGTGCCAGCAGCTTAAGCCTTTCGGCCATTCAGTACTTC. Residues: CASSLSLSAIQYF.

Only a few counts were recorded for this clone. The CDR3 DNA reads as TGTGCCAGTAGGTCCGGGAACGTACAGCCCCAGCATTTT. Its translation: CASRSGNVQPQHF. V is TRBV19 and J is TRBJ1-5, with no clear D. V lost 6 bases, J lost 7 bases, and 13 bases lay in between. CDR3 length: 13 amino acids. Per the germline V gene, CDR1 is LNHDA and CDR2 is SQIVND (reference sequence).

The table lists this clone with a few counts. The V gene is TRBV2, the J gene TRBJ2-2; perhaps TRBD1 as D (6 bases). Trimming left V 2 bases short and J 5 bases short, with 21 bases between. This CDR3 spans 18 amino acids. Germline-derived CDR1 and CDR2 are SNHLY and FYNNEI. The CDR3 nucleotides read TGTGCCAGCAGTGAATTTTGGGGTGGCAGGGGAGAAACCGGGGAGCTGTTTTTT. Its translation: CASSEFWGGRGETGELFF.

The rearrangement links TRBV11-3 to TRBJ2-2; tentatively, D is TRBD2 (6 bases). The V gene lost 2 bases and the J gene lost 7 bases, with 11 bases spanning the gap. The CDR3 loop spans 14 amino acids. Looked up from germline, CDR1 is SGHNT and CDR2 is YENEEA. Here the CDR3 DNA reads TGTGCCAGCAGCTTAATCGGGGGTGGCGGGGAGCTGTTTTTT. Protein product: CASSLIGGGGELFF.

The chain joins TRBV7-2 to TRBJ1-4; TRBD1 might be the D (5 bases). The CDR3 runs to 16 residues. Germline CDR1 is SGHTA and CDR2 is FQGNSA. With 2 bases removed from V and 6 bases from J, the gap between germline ends came to 16 bases. CDR3 in amino acids: CASSLTRQYAHEKLFF. The CDR3 DNA reads as TGTGCCAGCAGCTTAACCCGACAGTATGCACATGAAAAACTGTTTTTT.

The chain has TRBV19 and TRBJ2-2; a weak D match, TRBD2 (5 bases). This CDR3 comprises 10 residues. The V end lost 10 bases, the J end lost 5 bases, and 5 bases lay between the germline ends. The germline V gene has CDR1 LNHDA and CDR2 SQIVND (reference sequence). The CDR3 sequence: CATGTGELFF. In DNA, the CDR3 is TGTGCCACGGGGACCGGGGAGCTGTTTTTT.

The V gene is TRBV4-3, the J gene TRBJ1-1; 8 bases fit TRBD1. The V segment lost 3 bases and the J segment 5 bases; nucleotides outside the gene matches: 8. The CDR3 spans 15 residues. Per the germline V gene, CDR1 is LGHNA and CDR2 is YSLEER. CDR3 in amino acids: CASSHGLTGDTEAFF. The DNA of the CDR3 is TGCGCCAGCAGCCACGGGTTGACAGGGGATACTGAAGCTTTCTTT.

This clone was observed a handful of times. CDR3 DNA: TGTGCCAGCAAAGGCCTCTCCAACACTGAAGCTTTCTTT. Its protein is CASKGLSNTEAFF. The chain is built from TRBV7-9 and TRBJ1-1, with unresolved D. The ends were cut back, 7 bases at V and 2 bases at J, with 11 bases in the middle. Germline-derived CDR1 and CDR2 are SEHNR and FQNEAQ (reference sequence). The CDR3 spans 13 residues.

V usage is TRBV27 and J usage is TRBJ2-1, with 15 bases that match TRBD2. V trimming: 4 bases; J trimming: 5 bases; junction bases outside the gene matches: 15. CDR3 length equals 20 residues. Germline-derived CDR1 and CDR2 are MNHEY and SMNVEV (reference sequence). In DNA, the CDR3 is TGTGCCAGCAGTTCGAAACCCCCGGGACTAGCGGGAGGTTCCCACAATGAGCAGTTCTTC. Its translation is CASSSKPPGLAGGSHNEQFF.

The V call is TRBV6-5, the J call TRBJ2-7, with TRBD2 matching 7 bases. This CDR3 contains 15 residues. The junction had 6 bases not matched to a gene; V was cut back by 0 bases and J by 4 bases. Germline V gene sequence: CDR1 MNHEY, CDR2 SVGAGI. In DNA, the CDR3 is TGTGCCAGCAGTTACTCCGCGGGAGTCCGGTACGAGCAGTACTTC. It translates to CASSYSAGVRYEQYF.

Concerning this clone: This sample includes further DNA sequences coding for the same CDR3. The genes are TRBV10-3 and TRBJ2-1; no clear D gene. Germline values: CDR1 ENHRY, CDR2 SYGVKD. V shed 0 bases and J shed 2 bases, with 11 bases lying between them. CDR3 length equals 16 residues. As DNA, the CDR3 is TGTGCCATCAGTGAGTCAATGGCTGGGACCTACAATGAGCAGTTCTTC. Protein sequence: CAISESMAGTYNEQFF.

CDR3 DNA: TGTGCCAGCAGCTTGTGGAGCTGGGACATTAATGAAAAACTGTTTTTT. Its protein product is CASSLWSWDINEKLFF. The chain couples TRBV5-6 to TRBJ1-4; a possible D gene is TRBD1 (6 bases). The CDR3 runs 16 residues. Trimming took 1 base from V and 4 from J, leaving 14 bases between them. The germline gives CDR1 SGHDT, CDR2 YYEEEE.

This chain joins TRBV7-9 and TRBJ2-7; D is undetermined. The CDR3 spans 14 residues. CDR1 is SEHNR, CDR2 FQNEAQ, per germline (reference sequence). V was cut by 1 base and J by 1 base, with 8 bases left in between. The CDR3 nucleotides read TGTGCCAGCAGCTTAGTAGAACGGTCCTACGAGCAGTACTTC. This sequence encodes CASSLVERSYEQYF.

Written as DNA, the CDR3 is TGTGCCATTTGCGAGAGTTTGGGGGCGCGTAATGAGCAGTTCTTC. The encoded protein is CAICESLGARNEQFF. The gene calls are TRBV10-3 and TRBJ2-1; perhaps TRBD1 as D (6 bases). The CDR3 consists of 15 residues. V gave up 9 bases and J gave up 7 bases, with 22 bases separating them. In germline, CDR1 is ENHRY, CDR2 SYGVKD.

This clone was detected only once. J is TRBJ2-7 and V is TRBV4-1; D gene uncertain. CDR3 length equals 16 residues. The V end was cut by 1 base, the J end by 2 bases, with 15 bases between. Germline CDR1 and CDR2: MGHRA and YSYEKL. CDR3 in amino acids: CASSQGVVEETYEQYF. The CDR3 nucleotides read TGCGCCAGCAGCCAAGGGGTCGTCGAGGAGACCTACGAGCAGTACTTC.

The chain employs TRBV2 and TRBJ2-7; unclear D gene. The CDR3 covers 15 residues. Germline assignment: CDR1 SNHLY and CDR2 FYNNEI. The V gene lost 0 bases and the J gene lost 2 bases, with 11 bases spanning the gap. CDR3 DNA: TGTGCCAGCAGTGAAGCGCTTAGCACCCCCTACGAGCAGTACTTC. It translates to CASSEALSTPYEQYF.

The CDR3 is CASSLTDNEQFF. The DNA of the CDR3 is TGCGCCAGCAGCTTGACGGACAATGAGCAGTTCTTC. The V and J genes are TRBV5-1 and TRBJ2-1, with D unclear. V was trimmed by 1 base and J by 5 bases, leaving 4 bases between them. The CDR3 sequence is 12 residues long. Germline-derived CDR1 and CDR2 are SGHRS and YFSETQ.

The chain combines TRBV28 with TRBJ1-3, with 10 bases aligning to TRBD1. There are 17 residues in the CDR3. Germline V CDR1 and CDR2: MDHEN, SYDVKM. V gave up 2 bases and J gave up 2 bases; unmatched junction bases: 6. The CDR3 is CASSLPTGGRAGNTIYF. The CDR3 DNA reads TGTGCCAGCAGTTTACCGACAGGGGGCAGAGCTGGAAACACCATATATTTT.

The chain employs TRBV19 and TRBJ2-7; D ambiguous. Germline CDR1 is LNHDA and CDR2 is SQIVND (reference sequence). This CDR3 comprises 14 residues. Trimming shortened V by 6 bases and J by 4 bases, and 16 bases separated the two germline ends. The CDR3 nucleotides are TGTGCCAGTAGGGATTTCGAGAAGGGATACGAGCAGTACTTC. Its protein product is CASRDFEKGYEQYF.

This clone was recorded only once. The chain is built from TRBV19 and TRBJ2-1; D is possibly TRBD1 or TRBD2 (6 bases each). Trimming left V 5 bases short and J 8 bases short, with 10 bases between. The germline V gene encodes CDR1 LNHDA and CDR2 SQIVND (reference sequence). The CDR3 length is 12 residues. CDR3 sequence reads: CASSWGADEQFF. The CDR3, as DNA: TGTGCCAGTAGTTGGGGGGCGGATGAGCAGTTCTTC.

V usage is TRBV29-1 and J usage is TRBJ2-7; the D is unclear. Per the germline V gene, CDR1 is SQVTM and CDR2 is ANQGSEA. CDR3 size: 13 residues. Trimming took 1 base from V and 2 from J, leaving 9 bases between them. The CDR3 DNA reads TGCAGCGTTGAAGGCGGAGCCGCCTACGAGCAGTACTTC. Its protein product is CSVEGGAAYEQYF.

The chain is built from TRBV6-1 and TRBJ1-5; 7 bases match TRBD1. Per germline, CDR1 MNHNS and CDR2 SASEGT. The CDR3 has 13 amino acids. V trimming: 1 base; J trimming: 7 bases; junction bases outside the gene matches: 1. The DNA for the CDR3 is TGTGCCAGCAGTGAAGGCAGGGGGCAGCCCCAGCATTTT. Translation gives CASSEGRGQPQHF.

The chain employs TRBV19 and TRBJ1-1; possibly TRBD1 for D (6 bases). This CDR3 is 14 amino acids long. V was shortened by 5 bases and J by 3 bases, with 13 bases between the two germline ends. CDR1 and CDR2 (germline): LNHDA, SQIVND (reference sequence). CDR3 DNA: TGTGCCAGTAGTTACCGGGGGCGGGACACTGAAGCTTTCTTT. Translated, it gives CASSYRGRDTEAFF.

V usage is TRBV7-3 and J usage is TRBJ2-7; the D gene is possibly TRBD1 (6 bases). V was pared by 5 bases and J by 7 bases, with 15 bases between. The germline V gene encodes CDR1 SGHTA and CDR2 FQGTGA. CDR3 length equals 13 residues. CDR3 amino acids: CASSQGQGWEQYF. The DNA for the CDR3 is TGTGCCAGCAGCCAAGGGCAGGGGTGGGAGCAGTACTTC.

CDR3 nucleotides: TGTGCCAGCGGAGCCCCCTACGAGCAGTACTTC. It codes for CASGAPYEQYF. This sequence joins TRBV27 and TRBJ2-7; unclear D gene. CDR1 is MNHEY and CDR2 is SMNVEV in the germline V gene (reference sequence). The CDR3 is made up of 11 amino acids. V was clipped by 8 bases and J by 2 bases, with 7 bases between them.